Here is one TCR beta chain with its context. The sample is drawn from a study of blood T cell repertoires in COVID-19. Looking at the study overall: Acute and convalescent COVID-19 specimens originated in the United States, Italy and Spain. T cells, B-cell-depleted T cells, or PBMCs provided the cDNA or gDNA that served as material.

Per the original data handling: Estimation of nucleated cell counts relied on the amplification of reference gene primers. The table came from immunoSEQ multiplex PCR; TCRdb's copy has only in-frame clones and leaves some out. Clone size and the V and J calls come from that table; the DNA yielded D and trimming. The sample lists about 200,000 clones, 70% to 90% seen once, with around 1.5% in the top ten. Germline values: CDR1 LNHNV, CDR2 YYDKDF (reference sequence). V was shortened by 3 bases and J by 4 bases, with 16 bases between the two germline ends. This CDR3 is 16 amino acids long. This TCR came from a man aged 18-30 years with active or convalescent COVID-19. Material for sequencing was peripheral blood. The chain combines TRBV15 with TRBJ1-3; D may be TRBD1 (6 bases). CDR3 amino acids: CATSRSRGAFGNTIYF. In DNA, the CDR3 is TGTGCCACCAGCAGGAGTCGGGGGGCGTTCGGAAACACCATATATTTT.